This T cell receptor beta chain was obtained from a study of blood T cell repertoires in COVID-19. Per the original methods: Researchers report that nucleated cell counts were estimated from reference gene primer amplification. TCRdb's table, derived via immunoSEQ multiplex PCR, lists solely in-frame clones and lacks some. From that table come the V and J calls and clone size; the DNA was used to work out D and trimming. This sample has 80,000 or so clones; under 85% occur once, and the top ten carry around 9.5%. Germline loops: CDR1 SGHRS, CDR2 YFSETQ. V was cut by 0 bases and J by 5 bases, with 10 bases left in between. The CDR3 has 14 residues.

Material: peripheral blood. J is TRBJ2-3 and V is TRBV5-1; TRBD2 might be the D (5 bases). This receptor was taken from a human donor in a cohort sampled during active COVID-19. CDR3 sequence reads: CASSLVVGRDTQYF. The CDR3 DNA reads TGCGCCAGCAGCTTGGTGGTGGGGAGAGATACGCAGTATTTT.